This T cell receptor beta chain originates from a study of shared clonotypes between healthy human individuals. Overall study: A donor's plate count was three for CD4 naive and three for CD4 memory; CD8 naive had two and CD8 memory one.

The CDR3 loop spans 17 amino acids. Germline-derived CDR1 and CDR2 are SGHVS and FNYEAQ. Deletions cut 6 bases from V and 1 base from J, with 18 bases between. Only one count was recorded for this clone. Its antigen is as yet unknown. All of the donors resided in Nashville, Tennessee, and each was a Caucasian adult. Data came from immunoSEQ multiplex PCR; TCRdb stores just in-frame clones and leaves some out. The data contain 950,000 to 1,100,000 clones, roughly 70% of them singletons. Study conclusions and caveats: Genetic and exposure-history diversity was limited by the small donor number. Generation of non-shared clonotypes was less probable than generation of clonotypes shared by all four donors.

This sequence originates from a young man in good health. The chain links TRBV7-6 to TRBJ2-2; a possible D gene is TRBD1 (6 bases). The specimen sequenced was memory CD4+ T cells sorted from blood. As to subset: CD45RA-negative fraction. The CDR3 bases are TGTGCCAGCAGGGCGTCTGGGGACAATAAGAACACCGGGGAGCTGTTTTTT. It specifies CASRASGDNKNTGELFF.